The 20 T cell receptor beta chains below were found in one sample sequenced in a study of cytomegalovirus exposure and HLA in healthy donors. Method: immunoSEQ multiplex PCR; TCRdb's copy keeps in-frame clones and lacks some. The top ten clones hold 0.95% to 1.1% of a sample with approximately 260,000 clones, about 86% of them seen once. Sample: PBMCs. The receptors originated from a woman younger than 30 in good health and CMV-seronegative.

The rearrangement joins TRBV19 to TRBJ1-2; D may be TRBD1 (5 bases). The germline V gene has CDR1 LNHDA and CDR2 SQIVND (reference sequence). V was clipped by 3 bases and J by 4 bases, with 12 bases between them. The CDR3 is made up of 14 amino acids. The DNA of the CDR3 is TGTGCCAGTAGTATTTCAGGGATAAGCTATGGCTACACCTTC. Protein sequence: CASSISGISYGYTF.

The V call is TRBV5-1, the J call TRBJ2-3; TRBD2 agrees at 8 bases. V lost 2 bases, J lost 6 bases, and 8 bases stayed unmatched. Germline lookup yields CDR1 SGHRS and CDR2 YFSETQ. The CDR3 is 15 amino acids. The CDR3 bases are TGCGCCAGCAGCTTATTAGCGGGGAGGGCCGATACGCAGTATTTT. As protein: CASSLLAGRADTQYF.

This clone has a single count. The J gene is TRBJ1-2, the V gene TRBV5-5; D unclear. The CDR3 is 13 residues long. In germline, CDR1 is SGHKS, CDR2 YYEKEE (reference sequence). Trimming cost V 1 base and J 3 bases, with 7 bases left between them. This CDR3 reads CASSLTTDYGYTF. CDR3 bases: TGTGCCAGCAGCTTGACTACGGACTATGGCTACACCTTC.

This chain connects TRBV5-6 to TRBJ2-7; 8 positions match TRBD1. J was trimmed by 5 bases and V by 0 bases; bases with no gene match: 19. The CDR3 is 19 residues long. From germline, CDR1 is SGHDT and CDR2 YYEEEE. The DNA for the CDR3 is TGTGCCAGCAGCTTGGCTGGACAGGGTTTTTTGAGAGAACCCCACGAGCAGTACTTC. It specifies CASSLAGQGFLREPHEQYF.

The V and J genes are TRBV5-1 and TRBJ1-2; D might be TRBD1 (5 bases). This CDR3 is 14 amino acids long. V gave up 0 bases and J gave up 8 bases, with 14 bases separating them. The germline V gene has CDR1 SGHRS and CDR2 YFSETQ. CDR3 nucleotide sequence: TGCGCCAGCAGCTTGGAGGCTAGGGGATCCGGCTACACCTTC. Translation: CASSLEARGSGYTF.

The J gene is TRBJ2-6, the V gene TRBV2; 8 nucleotides match TRBD2. Unmatched junction bases numbered 9, after V lost 7 bases and J lost 4 bases. CDR3 length: 16 amino acids. Per germline, CDR1 SNHLY and CDR2 FYNNEI. As DNA, the CDR3 is TGTGCCAGCATCGCCTTAGCGGGGACAGGGGCCAACGTCCTGACTTTC. Protein sequence: CASIALAGTGANVLTF.

The chain joins TRBV11-2 to TRBJ2-5; TRBD1 matches 11 bases. The length of the CDR3 is 17 residues. V shed 5 bases, J shed 5 bases, and the junction held 13 bases outside the gene matches. From germline, CDR1 is SGHAT and CDR2 FQNNGV. The CDR3 loop reads CASSLAPTGQGEETQYF. Here the CDR3 DNA reads TGTGCCAGCAGCCTGGCCCCTACGGGACAGGGGGAGGAGACCCAGTACTTC.

This clone has a handful of counts. The chain employs TRBV5-6 and TRBJ2-7, with D perhaps TRBD2 (5 bases). There are 14 residues in the CDR3. Germline-derived CDR1 and CDR2 are SGHDT and YYEEEE. With 0 bases removed from V and 3 bases from J, the gap between germline ends came to 10 bases. CDR3 amino acids: CASSLERSLYEQYF. Written as DNA, the CDR3 is TGTGCCAGCAGCTTGGAGCGGTCCCTCTACGAGCAGTACTTC. The variable domain in full, completed from reference TRBV5-6 and TRBJ2-7, reads DAGVTQSPTHLIKTRGQQVTLRCSPKSGHDTVSWYQQALGQGPQFIFQYYEEEERQRGNFPDRFSGHQFPNYSSELNVNALLLGDSALYLCASSLERSLYEQYFGPGTRLTVT.

This clone has more than one count but fewer than ten. The rearrangement joins TRBV20-1 to TRBJ1-2, with 9 bases lining up with TRBD1. The CDR3 loop spans 11 amino acids. Germline V gene data show CDR1 as DFQATT and CDR2 as SNEGSKA (reference sequence). Trimming removed 7 bases from V and 4 bases from J; junction bases left unmatched: 1. DNA for the CDR3: TGCAGTGTGGGACAGGGCTATGGCTACACCTTC. Its protein is CSVGQGYGYTF.

V gene TRBV28 combines with J gene TRBJ2-7; TRBD1 might be the D (7 bases). Trimming left V 8 bases short and J 3 bases short, with 17 bases between. The CDR3 runs to 14 residues. The germline V gene encodes CDR1 MDHEN and CDR2 SYDVKM. CDR3 protein: CASRPEGALYEQYF. Written as DNA, the CDR3 is TGTGCCAGCCGCCCGGAGGGGGCCCTCTACGAGCAGTACTTC. The full variable domain, rest sourced from reference TRBV28 and TRBJ2-7, is DVKVTQSSRYLVKRTGEKVFLECVQDMDHENMFWYRQDPGLGLRLIYFSYDVKMKEKGDIPEGYSVSREKKERFSLILESASTNQTSMYLCASRPEGALYEQYFGPGTRLTVT.

This clone came up a few times. The rearrangement uses TRBV7-3 and TRBJ1-1; 8 positions agree with TRBD1. The germline V gene has CDR1 SGHTA and CDR2 FQGTGA. Trimming at V came to 5 bases and at J to 1 base, leaving 3 bases not matched to a gene. This CDR3 region has 14 residues. The CDR3 spells CASSTGQENTEAFF. As DNA, the CDR3 is TGTGCCAGCAGCACGGGACAGGAGAACACTGAAGCTTTCTTT.

To note about this clone: One end of the junction does not line up with germline, which may come from a read error. The chain is built from TRBV27 and TRBJ2-1, with 11 nucleotides matching TRBD2. CDR1 MNHEY and CDR2 SMNVEV come from the germline V gene (reference sequence). The CDR3 covers 20 residues. In nucleotides, the CDR3 is TGTGCCAGCAGTTTAAACGGTGCACTAGCGGGGGCGGGGGTCTACACTGAGCAGTTCTTC. It translates to CASSLNGALAGAGVYTEQFF.

This clone was seen just once. The rearrangement joins TRBV27 to TRBJ2-7; tentatively, D is TRBD2 (6 bases). CDR1 and CDR2 (germline): MNHEY, SMNVEV (reference sequence). The CDR3 is 16 amino acids. The germline V and J ends were trimmed by 6 bases and 6 bases, with 24 bases remaining between them. The CDR3 nucleotides read TGTGCCAGCAGCCCCCCTCCGGGACTCGCAAGGGGCGAGCAGTACTTC. This gives the protein CASSPPPGLARGEQYF.

V is TRBV5-1 and J is TRBJ2-7, with D hard to call. V was clipped by 0 bases and J by 1 base, with 11 bases between them. CDR1 is SGHRS and CDR2 is YFSETQ in the germline V gene. The CDR3 is 15 residues long. CDR3 DNA: TGCGCCAGCAGCTTGGGGTTGGCTGGTTCCTACGAGCAGTACTTC. Its translation is CASSLGLAGSYEQYF.

V and J are TRBV6-1 and TRBJ1-2, with D tentatively TRBD1 (6 bases). CDR3 length equals 11 residues. Germline V gene sequence: CDR1 MNHNS, CDR2 SASEGT. V was clipped by 7 bases and J by 4 bases, with 7 bases between them. The DNA for the CDR3 is TGTGCCAGCAACAGGGCCTATGGCTACACCTTC. Translated, it gives CASNRAYGYTF.

This clone showed up many times. The V gene is TRBV11-3, the J gene TRBJ1-2; D unresolved. Germline-derived CDR1 and CDR2 are SGHNT and YENEEA. V lost 5 bases and J 2 bases, leaving 15 bases between the germline ends. This CDR3 has 15 residues. The CDR3 reads CASSPRGYANYGYTF. CDR3 in DNA: TGTGCCAGCAGCCCCAGAGGATACGCGAACTATGGCTACACCTTC.

The CDR3 DNA reads as TGTGCCAGCAGCTTAGGTGGAGGAGCGGTCCAAGAGACCCAGTACTTC. It encodes CASSLGGGAVQETQYF. The chain has TRBV7-6 and TRBJ2-5, with D perhaps matching TRBD2 (5 bases). Trimming cost V 1 base and J 1 base, with 13 bases left between them. CDR3 length equals 16 residues. Germline V lookup: CDR1 SGHVS, CDR2 FNYEAQ.

The chain combines TRBV5-1 with TRBJ2-7, with 8 nucleotides matching TRBD1. Per the germline V gene, CDR1 is SGHRS and CDR2 is YFSETQ. CDR3 size: 15 residues. V dropped 0 bases and J dropped 3; count of bases not matched to a gene: 5. DNA for the CDR3: TGCGCCAGCAGCTTGGGATCAGGGGGCAGCTACGAGCAGTACTTC. Its translation is CASSLGSGGSYEQYF.

This clone was seen more than once but under ten times. This chain joins TRBV11-3 and TRBJ2-6, with D perhaps matching TRBD2 (6 bases). Trimming took 5 bases from V and 0 from J, leaving 8 bases between them. Germline CDR1 and CDR2: SGHNT and YENEEA. The CDR3 consists of 15 residues. CDR3 bases: TGTGCCAGCAGCCGCGGGGTCTCTGGGGCCAACGTCCTGACTTTC. Protein product: CASSRGVSGANVLTF.

This sequence joins TRBV29-1 and TRBJ1-1, with 7 bases that match TRBD1. Germline CDR1 and CDR2: SQVTM and ANQGSEA. J lost 11 bases, V lost 8 bases, and 17 bases had no gene match. The CDR3 is 13 residues long. The CDR3 sequence is CSSQEGARGEAFF. The CDR3 region has the DNA TGCAGCTCCCAGGAGGGGGCGAGGGGGGAGGCTTTCTTT.